What follows describes a single T cell receptor (beta chain). This entry comes from a study of blood T cell repertoires in COVID-19. The table came from immunoSEQ multiplex PCR; TCRdb's copy has only in-frame clones and leaves some out. This sample has hundreds of thousands of clones; approximately 89% occur once, and the top ten carry under 3%. The CDR3 is 14 residues long. CDR1 MNHNS and CDR2 SASEGT come from the germline V gene. The V segment lost 2 bases and the J segment 4 bases; nucleotides outside the gene matches: 4. V usage is TRBV6-1 and J usage is TRBJ1-2; 7 bases map to TRBD1. The clonotype comes from a woman aged 55-70 years with COVID-19, enrolled during active disease. Sequencing input: peripheral blood. For the CDR3, the DNA is TGTGCCAGCAGTGAACCGACAGGGATCTATGGCTACACCTTC. Translation gives CASSEPTGIYGYTF.